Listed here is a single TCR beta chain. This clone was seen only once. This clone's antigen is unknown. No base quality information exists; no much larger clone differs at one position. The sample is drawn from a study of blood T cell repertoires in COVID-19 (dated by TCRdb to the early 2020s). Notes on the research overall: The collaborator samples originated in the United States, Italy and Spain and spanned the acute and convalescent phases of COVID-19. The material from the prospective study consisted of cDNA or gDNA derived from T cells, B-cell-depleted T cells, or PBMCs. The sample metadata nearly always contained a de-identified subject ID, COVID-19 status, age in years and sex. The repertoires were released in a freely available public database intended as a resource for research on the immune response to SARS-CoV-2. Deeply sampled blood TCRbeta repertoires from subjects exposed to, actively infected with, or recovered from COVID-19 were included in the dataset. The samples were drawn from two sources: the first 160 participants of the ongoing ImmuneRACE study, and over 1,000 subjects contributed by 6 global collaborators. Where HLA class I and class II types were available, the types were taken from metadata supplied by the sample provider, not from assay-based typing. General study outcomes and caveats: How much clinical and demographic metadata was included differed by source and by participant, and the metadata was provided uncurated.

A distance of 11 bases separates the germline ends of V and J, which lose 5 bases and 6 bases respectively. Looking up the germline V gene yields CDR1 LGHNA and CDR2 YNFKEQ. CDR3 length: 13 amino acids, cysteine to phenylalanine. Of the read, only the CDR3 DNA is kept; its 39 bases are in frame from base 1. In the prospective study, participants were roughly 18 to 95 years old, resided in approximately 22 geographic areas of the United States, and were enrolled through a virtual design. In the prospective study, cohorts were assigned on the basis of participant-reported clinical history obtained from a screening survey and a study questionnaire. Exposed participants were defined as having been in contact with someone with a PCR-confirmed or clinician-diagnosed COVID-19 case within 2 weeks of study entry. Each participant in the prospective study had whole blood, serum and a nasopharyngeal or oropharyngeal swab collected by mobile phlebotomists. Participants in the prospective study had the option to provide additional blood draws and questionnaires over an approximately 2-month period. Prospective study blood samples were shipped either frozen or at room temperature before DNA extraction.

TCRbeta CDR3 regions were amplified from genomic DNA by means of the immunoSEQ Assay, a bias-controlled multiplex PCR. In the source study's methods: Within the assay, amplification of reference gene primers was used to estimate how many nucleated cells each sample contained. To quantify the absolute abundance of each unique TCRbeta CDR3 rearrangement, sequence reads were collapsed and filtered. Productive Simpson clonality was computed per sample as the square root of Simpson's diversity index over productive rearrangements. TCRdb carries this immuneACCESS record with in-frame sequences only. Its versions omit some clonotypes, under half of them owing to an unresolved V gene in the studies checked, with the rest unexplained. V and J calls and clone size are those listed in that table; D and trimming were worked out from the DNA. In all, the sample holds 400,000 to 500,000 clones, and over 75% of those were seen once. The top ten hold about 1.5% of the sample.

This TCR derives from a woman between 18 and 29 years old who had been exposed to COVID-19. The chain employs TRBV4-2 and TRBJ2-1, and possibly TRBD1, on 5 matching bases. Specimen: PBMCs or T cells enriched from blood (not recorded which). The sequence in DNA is TGTGCCAGCAGCACTACAGGCGGCAATGAGCAGTTCTTC. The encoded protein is CASSTTGGNEQFF.